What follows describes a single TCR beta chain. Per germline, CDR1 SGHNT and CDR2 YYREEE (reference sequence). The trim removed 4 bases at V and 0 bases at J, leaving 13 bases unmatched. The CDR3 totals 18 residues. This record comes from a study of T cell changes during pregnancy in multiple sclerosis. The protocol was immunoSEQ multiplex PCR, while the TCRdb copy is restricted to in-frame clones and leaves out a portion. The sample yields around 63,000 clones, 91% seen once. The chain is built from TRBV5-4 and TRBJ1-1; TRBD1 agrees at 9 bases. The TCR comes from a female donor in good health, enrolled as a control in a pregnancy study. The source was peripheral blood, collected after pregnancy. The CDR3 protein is CASSGTGTGPSLNTEAFF. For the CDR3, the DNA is TGTGCCAGCAGCGGAACCGGGACAGGGCCCTCGTTGAACACTGAAGCTTTCTTT.